The entry below describes one TCR beta chain. Its antigen remains undetermined. No base qualities exist here, and no much larger clone lies one base off it. Each sample was amplified as two independent genomic DNA replicates: approximately 0.5 ug for blood and roughly 1.4 ug for tumor or normal breast. TCRB sequencing of genomic DNA was carried out with the ImmunoSeq Intro kit according to the manufacturer's instructions. Multiplex PCR ran roughly 34 cycles with proprietary primers and spike-in control sequences for absolute quantification. An 87-bp fragment spanning the CDR3 and flanking V and J genes was sequenced with single-end 150-bp reads. Each lane of an Illumina MiSeq running version 3.0 chemistry carried seven multiplexed samples, with two replicates apiece. In the original analysis: Raw data were processed with the vendor's proprietary pipeline, and both replicates were merged into a single result per sample. Productive rearrangements sharing the V-gene family, CDR3 amino acid sequence and J-gene segment were defined as clonotypes. To compute clonality, the normalized Shannon entropy (Pielou evenness) of TCRB abundances was subtracted from 1. To estimate T cell density, the total number of templates was divided by the number of input cells, which was inferred from the amount of DNA input. Recon, run with its default parameters, was used to estimate overall repertoire diversity and clonality. Clonotypes with over 0.1% abundance in tumor and at least 32-fold higher abundance in tumor than in normal breast were defined as tumor-enriched. TCRdb holds this immuneACCESS table with in-frame rearrangements only. Some clones are missing; in checked studies, unresolved V genes explain under half, and the rest has no known cause. V and J calls and clone size come straight from that table; D and trimming were deduced from the DNA. The sample table records some 35,000 clones; 74% of these occur just once. The ten largest account for over 6% of the sample.

The study profiled bulk TCR beta-chain repertoires in matched peripheral blood, tumor and adjacent normal breast tissue taken from some 17 patients with early-stage breast cancer. Before surgery, roughly 4.5-11 mL of whole blood was collected into EDTA tubes and then processed within 2 hours. Peripheral blood mononuclear cells were isolated by Ficoll-Paque centrifugation in SepMate-50 tubes. PBMCs were cryopreserved in about 90% FBS with roughly 10% DMSO in aliquots of 2 to 4 million cells and stored in liquid nitrogen. The Qiagen AllPrep DNA/RNA Mini kit was used to extract genomic DNA. The data were taken from a study of early stage breast cancer tumors (dated by TCRdb to about 2017). A note on the overall study: Of the 15 to 20 invasive breast tumors, about a dozen were found to be estrogen receptor-positive, progesterone receptor-positive and HER2-negative. Of the roughly twelve ER+/PR+/HER2- tumors, eight were classified as invasive ductal carcinomas and four as invasive lobular carcinomas. The average read coverage per sample was roughly 10-fold. Across all samples, a few million templates representing over a million unique clonotypes were detected. Here is what the overall study found, with its caveats: Enriched TCRB sequences shared across patients were mostly commonly generated sequences, unlikely to play an important role in the tumor microenvironment. Sequencing bulk genomic DNA from unsorted cells could not capture chain pairing or functional markers like CD4, CD8 and FOXP3. Repertoires from blood resembled normal breast more closely than tumor, and using blood as a reference for each tissue separated tumor from normal in most of the 16 patients. Compared with adjacent normal breast tissue, tumors had about 2.5-fold higher T cell density and higher clonality. Because the cohort was small, analysis by tumor subtype was not possible.

The CDR3 runs 13 amino acids, cysteine and phenylalanine included. CDR3 DNA only is kept here, 39 bases in frame from base 1. V and J lose 0 bases and 5 bases, and a span of 7 bases separates them. The germline V gene gives CDR1 as SGHRS and CDR2 as YFSETQ. The TCR was taken from a person between 55 and 69 years old with breast cancer. The sequencing input was blood. In this chain, TRBV5-1 is recombined with TRBJ2-3; the D gene is not confidently resolved. The nucleotides are TGCGCCAGCAGCTTGGAGGCGTTAGATACGCAGTATTTT. Its protein reads: CASSLEALDTQYF. The variable domain in full, with residues beyond the CDR3 obtained from the reference TRBV5-1 and TRBJ2-3 genes, is KAGVTQTPRYLIKTRGQQVTLSCSPISGHRSVSWYQQTPGQGLQFLFEYFSETQRNKGNFPGRFSGRQFSNSRSEMNVSTLELGDSALYLCASSLEALDTQYFGPGTRLTVL.